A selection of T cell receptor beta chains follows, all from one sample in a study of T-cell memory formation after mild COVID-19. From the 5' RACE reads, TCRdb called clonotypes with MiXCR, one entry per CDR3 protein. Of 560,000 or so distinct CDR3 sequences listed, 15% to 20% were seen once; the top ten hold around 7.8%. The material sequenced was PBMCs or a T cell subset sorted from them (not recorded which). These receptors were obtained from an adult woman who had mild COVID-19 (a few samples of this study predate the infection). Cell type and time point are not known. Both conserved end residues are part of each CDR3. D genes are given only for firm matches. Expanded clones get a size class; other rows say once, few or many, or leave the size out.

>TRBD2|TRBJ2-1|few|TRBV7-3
TGTGCCAGCAGCCCGACTAGCGGGAGGGCAGGTGAGCAGTTCTTC
CASSPTSGRAGEQFF
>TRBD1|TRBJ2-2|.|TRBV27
TGTGCCAGCAGTTTACAAGCGACAGGGTTATACACCGGGGAGCTGTTTTTT
CASSLQATGLYTGELFF
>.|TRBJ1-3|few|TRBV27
TGTGCCAGTGGACATCTCTCTGGAAACACCATATATTTT
CASGHLSGNTIYF
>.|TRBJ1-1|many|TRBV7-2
TGTGCCAGCAGCTTCGACAAGAACACTGAAGCTTTCTTT
CASSFDKNTEAFF
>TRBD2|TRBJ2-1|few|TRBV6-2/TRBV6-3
TGTGCCAGCAGTTACCGCACCGGGACTAGCGGGGGTTTGAAGCAGTTCTTC
CASSYRTGTSGGLKQFF
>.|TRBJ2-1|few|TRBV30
TGTGCCTGGAGTGTAAACCTTGTTAGCTCCTACAATGAGCAGTTCTTC
CAWSVNLVSSYNEQFF
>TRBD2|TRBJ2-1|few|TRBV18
TGTGCCAGCTCACCTTTAGCGGGAGTGGGCAATGAGCAGTTCTTC
CASSPLAGVGNEQFF
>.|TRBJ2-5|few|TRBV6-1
TGTGCCAGCAGTGAAGCCCGCAGGGCAGAGACCCAGTACTTC
CASSEARRAETQYF
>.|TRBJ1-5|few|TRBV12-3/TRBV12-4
TGTGCCAGCAGGGGAGGTCAGGGCGAAGGTCAGCCCCAGCATTTT
CASRGGQGEGQPQHF
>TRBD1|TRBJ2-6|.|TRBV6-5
TGTGCCACAAAGATTCGTCCGGGACAGGGGGTGTCTGGGGCCAACGTCCTGACTTTC
CATKIRPGQGVSGANVLTF
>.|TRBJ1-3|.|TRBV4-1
TGCGCCAGCAGCCACCCTGCATTGGGGGGTACTGGAAACACCATATATTTT
CASSHPALGGTGNTIYF
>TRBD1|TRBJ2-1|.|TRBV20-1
TGCAGTGCTAGAGCGTATCTATCCGGGACAGGGGGCAATGAGCAGTTCTTC
CSARAYLSGTGGNEQFF
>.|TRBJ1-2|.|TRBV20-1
TGCAGTGCCCCCTATGGCTACACCTTC
CSAPYGYTF
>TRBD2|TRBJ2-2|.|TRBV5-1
TGCGCCAGCAGCTTTCCCAGCGGGAGGACCACCGGGGAGCTGTTTTTT
CASSFPSGRTTGELFF
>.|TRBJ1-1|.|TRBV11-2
TGTGCCAGCAGCTTAGAGGTCAGAACTGAAGCTTTCTTT
CASSLEVRTEAFF
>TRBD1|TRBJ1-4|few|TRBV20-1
TGCAGTGCGAGGGGACAGGGGGCCTCTCCCAATGAAAAACTGTTTTTT
CSARGQGASPNEKLFF
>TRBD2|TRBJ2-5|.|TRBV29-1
TGCAGCGCCGTACTAGCGGGGAACAGGCGGGAGACCCAGTACTTC
CSAVLAGNRRETQYF
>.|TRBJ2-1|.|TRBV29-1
TGCAGCGCTCCCAGGACAGACTACAATGAGCAGTTCTTC
CSAPRTDYNEQFF
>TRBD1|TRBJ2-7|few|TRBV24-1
TGTGCCACCAGTGAGACCGGGACAGGGTACACCTACGAGCAGTACTTC
CATSETGTGYTYEQYF
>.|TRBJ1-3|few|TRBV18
TGTGCCAGCTCACCACTCGACACATCCTCTGGAAACACCATATATTTT
CASSPLDTSSGNTIYF
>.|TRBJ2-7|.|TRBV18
TGTGCCAGCTCACCACCTACAGGTTATCAAGAGCAGTACTTC
CASSPPTGYQEQYF
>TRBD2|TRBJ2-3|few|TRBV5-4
TGTGCCAGCAGCCCGGTTGGCCTAGCGGGCCTTGGGTCCACAGATACGCAGTATTTT
CASSPVGLAGLGSTDTQYF
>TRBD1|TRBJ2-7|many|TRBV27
TGTGCCAGCAAAATGCAGGGGGCCTACGAGCAGTACTTC
CASKMQGAYEQYF
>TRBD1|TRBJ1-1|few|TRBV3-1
TGTGCCAGCAGCCAAGGACAGGGGGAAACAGGTCCGTGGACTGAAGCTTTCTTT
CASSQGQGETGPWTEAFF
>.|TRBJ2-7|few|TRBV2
TGTGCCAGCACCCCCCGGACATCCCCGAGCTCCTACGAGCAGTACTTC
CASTPRTSPSSYEQYF
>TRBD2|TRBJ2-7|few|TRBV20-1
TGCAGTGCTAGAACCGGGACTAGCGGGGGCCGAGGCTACGAGCAGTACTTC
CSARTGTSGGRGYEQYF
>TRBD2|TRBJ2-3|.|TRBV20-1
TGCGGGTCGACTAGCGGGAGAGAACTCACAGATACGCAGTATTTT
CGSTSGRELTDTQYF
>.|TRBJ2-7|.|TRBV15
TGTGCCACCAGCAGAGGAAAAGACAGGGAGGACTTC
CATSRGKDREDF
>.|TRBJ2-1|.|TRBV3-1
TGTGCCAGCAGCCAAGATATAGCGTCCAATGAGCAGTTCTTC
CASSQDIASNEQFF
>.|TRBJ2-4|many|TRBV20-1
TGCAGTGCTGGGGATGGAGGGGGCAAAAACATTCAGTACTTC
CSAGDGGGKNIQYF
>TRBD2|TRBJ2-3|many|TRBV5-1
TGCGCCAGCAGCTGGCTAGCGGGGACTAGCACAGATACGCAGTATTTT
CASSWLAGTSTDTQYF
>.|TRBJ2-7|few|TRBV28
TGTGCCAGCAGTTTACGGCAGGGAAGCTCCTACGAGCAGTACTTC
CASSLRQGSSYEQYF
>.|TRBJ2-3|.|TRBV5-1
TGCGCCAGCAGCTGGCGGAGCATCACAGATACGCAGTATTTT
CASSWRSITDTQYF
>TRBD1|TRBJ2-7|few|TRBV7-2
TGTGCCAGCAGCCTGATGACAGGGATCTCCTACGAGCAGTACTTC
CASSLMTGISYEQYF
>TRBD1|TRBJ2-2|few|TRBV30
TGTGCCTGGCGGGGACAGACGAACACCGGGGAGCTGTTTTTT
CAWRGQTNTGELFF
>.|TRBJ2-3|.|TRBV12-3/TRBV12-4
TGTGCCAGCAGTTTACGGGCAGGGGGCACAGATACGCAGTATTTT
CASSLRAGGTDTQYF
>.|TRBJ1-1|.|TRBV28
TGTGCCAGCAGTTTCCCCAACTCGCAGGGCTTGAACACTGAAGCTTTCTTT
CASSFPNSQGLNTEAFF
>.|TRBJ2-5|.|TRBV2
TGTGCCGTTGGAGGGACCCAGTACTTC
CAVGGTQYF